The next 19 T cell receptor beta chains were all read from a single sample in a study of Ad26.COV2.S vaccination and SARS-CoV-2 variants. Here immunoSEQ multiplex PCR was the method, and the copy in TCRdb shows in-frame clones only, minus some. The data contain 300,000 to 400,000 clones, 92% of them singletons. Sequencing used peripheral blood, obtained after recovery from COVID-19. Receptors originate from a human donor who had recovered from COVID-19.

CDR3 loop: CSVEVGVGRGNNEQFF. CDR3 DNA: TGCAGCGTTGAAGTCGGAGTAGGGCGGGGGAACAATGAGCAGTTCTTC. The V and J genes are TRBV29-1 and TRBJ2-1; 7 bases align to TRBD2. The length of the CDR3 is 16 residues. Losses at the gene ends were 1 base for V and 5 bases for J; bases not matched to a gene: 11. Germline-derived CDR1 and CDR2 are SQVTM and ANQGSEA.

This chain links TRBV27 with TRBJ2-7; 7 bases are a match to TRBD1. CDR1 is MNHEY, CDR2 SMNVEV, per germline (reference sequence). The trim removed 5 bases at V and 2 bases at J, leaving 3 bases unmatched. The length of the CDR3 is 13 residues. CDR3 residues: CASSRGQTYEQYF. The DNA for the CDR3 is TGTGCCAGCAGTAGGGGACAGACCTACGAGCAGTACTTC.

The chain is built from TRBV3-1 (or the pseudogene TRBV3-2) and TRBJ1-1; D is possibly TRBD1 (6 bases). This CDR3 is 15 amino acids long. The germline CDR1 and CDR2 sequences are LGHDT and YNNKEL (reference sequence). Trimming took 1 base from V and 11 from J, leaving 20 bases between them. The CDR3 DNA sequence: TGTGCCAGCAGCCAAGGGGTCAGGGGCCGGCCTTCGGCTTTCTTT. Amino acids: CASSQGVRGRPSAFF.

This clone occurred a few times. The chain couples TRBV27 to TRBJ1-5, with D maybe TRBD1 (5 bases). Germline values: CDR1 MNHEY, CDR2 SMNVEV (reference sequence). The CDR3 totals 14 residues. Deletions cut 3 bases from V and 7 bases from J, with 13 bases between. The CDR3 region has the DNA TGTGCCAGCAGTTTCTCGTCAGGGCGGCAGCCCCAGCATTTT. It codes for CASSFSSGRQPQHF.

This clone was seen more than once but under ten times. The chain employs TRBV5-1 and TRBJ2-7, with 8 bases identical to TRBD1. Per germline, CDR1 SGHRS and CDR2 YFSETQ. V lost 4 bases, J lost 6 bases, and 9 bases stayed unmatched. This CDR3 is built from 14 residues. In nucleotides, the CDR3 is TGCGCCAGCAGCCGAAGGACAGGGTCCCCCGAGCAGTACTTC. It is translated as CASSRRTGSPEQYF.

The gene calls are TRBV23-1 and TRBJ2-2; either TRBD1 or TRBD2 may fit D (5 bases each). TRBV23-1 is treated as an ORF (open reading frame) with a function not yet certain. Trimming removed 0 bases at V and 0 bases at J, with 17 bases between. This CDR3 has 19 residues. The DNA for the CDR3 is TGCGCCAGCAGTCAATCTAGCGAGGGACGCATCGCGAACACCGGGGAGCTGTTTTTT. Amino acid sequence: CASSQSSEGRIANTGELFF.

The chain has TRBV7-2 and TRBJ2-7; D gene uncertain. This CDR3 is 14 amino acids long. Per the germline V gene, CDR1 is SGHTA and CDR2 is FQGNSA. Between the trimmed V and J ends, which lost 5 bases and 2 bases, there was a span of 13 bases. The CDR3: CASSPQTGAYEQYF. The CDR3 region has the DNA TGTGCCAGCAGCCCACAAACTGGTGCCTACGAGCAGTACTTC.

The V and J genes are TRBV14 and TRBJ2-5; D gene unclear. The CDR3 has 12 amino acids. Germline CDR1 reads SGHDN; CDR2 reads FVKESK. The ends were cut back, 0 bases at V and 6 bases at J, with 5 bases in the middle. The CDR3: CASSQDRQTQYF. The CDR3 bases are TGTGCCAGCAGCCAAGATAGGCAGACCCAGTACTTC.

The rearrangement uses TRBV5-1 and TRBJ1-2; no definite D call. V was pared by 0 bases and J by 0 bases, with 3 bases between. Germline assignment: CDR1 SGHRS and CDR2 YFSETQ. This CDR3 spans 13 amino acids. The CDR3 DNA is TGCGCCAGCAGCTTGGGGTCTAACTATGGCTACACCTTC. The encoded protein is CASSLGSNYGYTF.

The chain combines TRBV6-5 with TRBJ1-4; 7 nucleotides agree with TRBD1. The germline V gene encodes CDR1 MNHEY and CDR2 SVGAGI. V trimming: 2 bases; J trimming: 7 bases; junction bases outside the gene matches: 4. The CDR3 totals 14 residues. In nucleotides, the CDR3 is TGTGCCAGCAGTTACCGACAGGGCGGTGAAAAACTGTTTTTT. Protein sequence: CASSYRQGGEKLFF.

V and J are TRBV11-2 and TRBJ2-1; maybe TRBD1 (6 bases). This CDR3 has 17 amino acids. V dropped 0 bases and J dropped 3 bases, with 15 bases sitting between them. Germline loops: CDR1 SGHAT, CDR2 FQNNGV. The CDR3 bases are TGTGCCAGCAGCTTAGATCGAGGGGGAGCAAGCTACAATGAGCAGTTCTTC. Residues: CASSLDRGGASYNEQFF.

The chain recombines TRBV7-9 with TRBJ1-5; 8 bases agree with TRBD1. The V and J ends lost 4 bases and 3 bases, in that order; junction bases with no gene match: 11. The CDR3 consists of 17 residues. Looked up from germline, CDR1 is SEHNR and CDR2 is FQNEAQ (reference sequence). Written as DNA, the CDR3 is TGTGCCAGCAGCTCCTACCCGACAGGGGCGAACAATCAGCCCCAGCATTTT. The encoded protein is CASSSYPTGANNQPQHF.

The chain uses TRBV9 and TRBJ2-3; the match to TRBD2 covers 9 bases. CDR1 is SGDLS and CDR2 is YYNGEE in the germline V gene. The trim removed 6 bases at V and 1 base at J, leaving 0 bases unmatched. CDR3 length: 13 amino acids. The CDR3 nucleotides are TGTGCCAGCAAGCGGGGGGGCACAGATACGCAGTATTTT. It translates to CASKRGGTDTQYF.

The chain combines TRBV14 with TRBJ1-1; D unresolved. CDR1 is SGHDN, CDR2 FVKESK, per germline. CDR3 size: 15 residues. V gave up 1 base and J gave up 7 bases, with 16 bases separating them. CDR3 loop: CASSQGWTSGFEAFF. CDR3 nucleotide sequence: TGTGCCAGCAGCCAAGGTTGGACCTCGGGATTTGAAGCTTTCTTT. Filled out from reference TRBV14 and TRBJ1-1, the complete variable domain reads EAGVTQFPSHSVIEKGQTVTLRCDPISGHDNLYWYRRVMGKEIKFLLHFVKESKQDESGMPNNRFLAERTGGTYSTLKVQPAELEDSGVYFCASSQGWTSGFEAFFGQGTRLTVV.

The V call is TRBV10-3, the J call TRBJ2-1; 7 nucleotides match TRBD2. Germline V CDR1 and CDR2: ENHRY, SYGVKD. The junction had 4 bases not matched to a gene; V was cut back by 5 bases and J by 3 bases. CDR3 size: 14 residues. CDR3 amino acids: CAISPRGDYNEQFF. The CDR3, as DNA: TGTGCCATCAGTCCCCGGGGGGACTACAATGAGCAGTTCTTC.

The chain employs TRBV15 and TRBJ2-7; tentative D call: TRBD2 (6 bases). The germline gives CDR1 LNHNV, CDR2 YYDKDF (reference sequence). Trimming shortened V by 0 bases and J by 2 bases, and 11 bases separated the two germline ends. The CDR3 totals 15 residues. CDR3 bases: TGTGCCACCAGCAGAGATATTAGCGGAACCTACGAGCAGTACTTC. Its protein is CATSRDISGTYEQYF.

The chain uses TRBV3-1 (or the pseudogene TRBV3-2) and TRBJ1-1; D uncertain. Trimming took off 5 bases at V and 1 base at J, with 11 bases between the two ends. The CDR3 runs to 14 residues. Germline-derived CDR1 and CDR2 are LGHDT and YNNKEL (reference sequence). DNA for the CDR3: TGTGCCAGCAGCGCCCGCGGTGGGAACACTGAAGCTTTCTTT. Translating it yields CASSARGGNTEAFF.

In this sample, this clone turned up a few times. The chain employs TRBV18 and TRBJ1-6; possibly TRBD1 for D (5 bases). The ends were cut back, 0 bases at V and 10 bases at J, with 10 bases in the middle. Germline lookup yields CDR1 KGHSH and CDR2 LQKENI. This CDR3 has 14 residues. This CDR3 is CASSPPFGGSPLHF. CDR3 in DNA: TGTGCCAGCTCACCACCTTTCGGGGGATCACCCCTCCACTTT.

The V call is TRBV5-1, the J call TRBJ1-4; 10 bases fit TRBD1. The CDR3 loop spans 15 amino acids. Germline values: CDR1 SGHRS, CDR2 YFSETQ. Germline trimming cut 7 bases from V and 0 bases from J; bases unmatched to any gene: 3. CDR3 amino acids: CASRGQGATNEKLFF. The DNA of the CDR3 is TGCGCCAGCCGCGGACAGGGGGCAACTAATGAAAAACTGTTTTTT.